This T cell receptor (beta chain) was profiled in a study of shared clonotypes between healthy human individuals (dated by TCRdb to about 2020). Some background on the complete study: A couple of women and three men aged 18 to 49 years were included in the cohort. Per donor, leukapheresis produced somewhere between about 0.94 and 9.5 billion PBMCs. The study deeply sequenced blood TCR repertoires of about five healthy adults to estimate repertoire size and the extent of clonotype sharing between individuals. For each donor, CD4 naive and CD4 memory were each given three plates, CD8 naive was given two plates, and CD8 memory was given one plate. Libraries were prepared and TCR repertoires were sequenced by different laboratories using diverse techniques, in order to increase sequencing depth and limit assay-specific biases. Results and caveats for the whole study, not just this receptor: Even with the large sequencing depth, rarefaction of the sorted-subset datasets indicated that sequencing was incomplete. Only blood was sampled, and tissue TCR repertoires likely differ from those in blood. Because the study included only a small number of donors, the genetic and exposure-history diversity represented was limited. Pairwise subsampling indicated that sequencing depth was expected to affect the degree of clonotype sharing among donors. Compared with non-shared clonotypes, the clonotypes found in all four sorted-subset donors had higher generation probabilities. Larger estimated clonotype richness was generally found for naive subsets than for memory subsets. When a handful of donors were compared, the shared fraction of clonotypes was about 5.5% for naive CD4, more than 3% for naive CD8, more than 2% for memory CD4, and 0.4% for memory CD8.

Using the deep immunoSEQ assay, TCR CDR3 regions were amplified from genomic DNA by multiplex PCR. Genomic DNA extracted from each cell subset was distributed evenly over all wells of several immunoSEQ 96-well plates, and each plate served as one replicate. For sorted subsets, around 200 ng genomic DNA, equal to 25,000 to 35,000 T cell genomes, was loaded into each replicate PCR. The purified libraries were quantified using a Qubit 3.0 fluorometer, sized with a Bioanalyzer 2100, and then quantified again using the KAPA Library Quantification kit. Each immunoSEQ 96-well plate was sequenced on its own single-read 150-cycle Illumina NextSeq 550 flow cell. Under the source paper's analysis protocol: The immunoSEQ output contained only junctional sequences without quality scores, so filtering could not match that applied to full-length reads. To assign V/J genes and CDR3, sequences were annotated using PyIR, a Python wrapper for IgBLAST v1.9, with IMGT germline references. Reads with weak V/J assignments (E-value above 1e-6), missing CDR3, stop codons, out-of-frame junctions, or ambiguous translated residues were removed. V3J clonotypes were defined as sequences sharing an identical inferred V gene, J gene, and CDR3 amino acid sequence. To compute the percentage overlap between repertoires, the number of shared unique clonotypes was divided by the size of the smaller repertoire. Three approaches were used to assess repertoire richness: RTK rarefaction, the Chao1 estimator, and Recon v2.1 estimates of unobserved clonotypes. OLGA was used to compute generation probabilities for all TCRbeta clonotypes that the gDNA method yielded from a handful of donors. Entries here come from immuneACCESS through TCRdb and include only in-frame sequences with V and J called. Some clones fail to appear in such tables; in the studies checked, an unresolved V gene covers under half of the shortfall, and the cause of the remainder is unknown. V, J and clone size are taken as reported in that table, and D and trimming were inferred from the DNA itself. The sample profile shows 2 million to 2.5 million clones; about 94% of them were found once. The ten top clones hold approximately 0.13% of the sample.

Concerning this clone: The antigen this receptor binds is unknown. No much larger clonotype is one base removed from it; base qualities were not supplied.

Spanning cysteine to phenylalanine, the CDR3 consists of 15 amino acids. Of the read, only the CDR3 DNA is kept; its 45 bases are in frame from base 1. V lost 4 bases and J lost 4 bases; the stretch between them is 14 bases long. CDR1 and CDR2, per the germline V gene, are MNHNS and SASEGT. Donors were healthy HIV-negative adults with no recently reported acute infections or vaccinations. Every donor was a Caucasian adult living in Nashville, Tennessee, USA. Magnetic negative selection was used to enrich CD4+ T cells, after which naive cells were positively selected on CD45RA and the negative fraction became the memory subset. Blood was obtained by leukapheresis, after which PBMCs were separated by Ficoll-Histopaque density gradient centrifugation and cryopreserved in liquid nitrogen vapor phase. Analytical flow cytometry was used to check the purity and quantity of each magnetically sorted T cell population. Each sorted fraction had its genomic DNA isolated and then quantified by UV absorbance on a Nanodrop 2000c.

The sample comprised naive CD4+ T cells sorted from blood. The cell subset or site label corresponds to: CD45RA+ positively selected. The clonotype was recovered from a man between 18 and 29 years old in good health. The sequence joins TRBV6-1 to TRBJ1-5; the D gene remains uncertain. The CDR3 has the sequence CASSGGVQINQPQHF. DNA sequence: TGTGCCAGCAGTGGCGGTGTGCAGATAAATCAGCCCCAGCATTTT.